A single sample is the source of the 13 T cell receptor beta chains below, sequenced in a study of graft-versus-host responses after intestinal transplantation. Antigen specificity for these receptors is unknown. TCRdb's copy holds only in-frame clones and misses some; the assay was immunoSEQ multiplex PCR. The sample includes more than 25,000 clones, around 80% seen only once; the top ten take 0.65% to 0.85%. Sequences were derived from unstimulated CD4+ T cells sorted from spleen or lymph node cells, sampled before intestinal transplant. These receptors all stem from a human donor who received an intestinal transplant.

This chain connects TRBV5-6 to TRBJ2-4, with D hard to call. Germline loops: CDR1 SGHDT, CDR2 YYEEEE. This CDR3 has 16 amino acids. Trimming took off 2 bases at V and 2 bases at J, with 14 bases between the two ends. In DNA form, the CDR3 reads TGTGCCAGCAGCTTTTCCGACCGTTTCTCCAAAAACATTCAGTACTTC. The encoded protein is CASSFSDRFSKNIQYF.

For this clone: An end of the junction does not agree with germline; a read error may underlie this. The chain uses TRBV9 and TRBJ2-2; 9 bases fit TRBD2. The CDR3 runs to 14 residues. Germline values: CDR1 SGDLS, CDR2 YYNGEE. The CDR3 here is CARSVRGGTGELFF. CDR3 nucleotide sequence: TGTGCCCGCAGCGTGCGGGGGGGCACCGGGGAGCTGTTTTTT.

The chain is built from TRBV6-6 and TRBJ1-1; the D is unclear. Per germline, CDR1 MNHNY and CDR2 SVGAGI (reference sequence). The CDR3 runs to 13 residues. Trimming took 2 bases from V and 1 from J, leaving 5 bases between them. CDR3 residues: CASSYGPNTEAFF. CDR3 DNA sequence: TGTGCCAGCAGTTACGGGCCGAACACTGAAGCTTTCTTT.

The chain has TRBV27 and TRBJ2-2; weak D call: TRBD1 (5 bases). In germline, CDR1 is MNHEY, CDR2 SMNVEV (reference sequence). This CDR3 contains 15 residues. Trimming took 5 bases from V and 1 from J, leaving 11 bases between them. In nucleotides, the CDR3 is TGTGCCAGCAGTCCCTCGACAGTGAACACCGGGGAGCTGTTTTTT. This codes for CASSPSTVNTGELFF.

The J gene is TRBJ1-3, the V gene TRBV4-1, with 8 bases aligning to TRBD1. Germline lookup yields CDR1 MGHRA and CDR2 YSYEKL. This CDR3 region has 19 residues. Trimming took 0 bases from V and 0 from J; bases not matched to a gene: 10. As DNA, the CDR3 is TGCGCCAGCAGCCAAGATTCCGACAGGGGAACTCTCTCTGGAAACACCATATATTTT. The encoded protein is CASSQDSDRGTLSGNTIYF.

This clone is a singleton in its sample. This chain links TRBV2 with TRBJ2-7, with D perhaps TRBD1 or TRBD2 (5 bases each). Per the germline V gene, CDR1 is SNHLY and CDR2 is FYNNEI. Trimming took off 6 bases at V and 6 bases at J, with 15 bases between the two ends. The CDR3 sequence is 13 residues long. The CDR3 region has the DNA TGTGCCAGCAGCTCACCCGGGGACCGCGAGCAGTACTTC. Residues: CASSSPGDREQYF.

With regard to this clone: The same CDR3 arises from other DNA sequences in this sample as well. This sequence joins TRBV20-1 and TRBJ2-3; no firm D call. Germline V lookup: CDR1 DFQATT, CDR2 SNEGSKA (reference sequence). The CDR3 sequence is 11 residues long. Trimming stripped 1 base from V and 4 bases from J, with 3 bases between. CDR3 sequence: CSARVSDTQYF. The CDR3 DNA is TGCAGTGCTAGAGTATCAGATACGCAGTATTTT.

J is TRBJ2-5 and V is TRBV4-2; 11 bases fit TRBD2. The trim removed 4 bases at V and 1 base at J, leaving 5 bases unmatched. This CDR3 region has 16 residues. Germline lookup yields CDR1 LGHNA and CDR2 YNFKEQ. CDR3 sequence: CASSLYSGGVQETQYF. The CDR3 DNA reads TGTGCCAGCAGCCTTTATAGCGGGGGGGTCCAAGAGACCCAGTACTTC.

The chain couples TRBV5-5 to TRBJ2-7, with TRBD1 as a possible D gene (6 bases). CDR1 is SGHKS, CDR2 YYEKEE, per germline (reference sequence). CDR3 length: 15 amino acids. Trimming stripped 6 bases from V and 3 bases from J, with 19 bases between. The CDR3 loop is CASTPTPQGIYEQYF. The CDR3 DNA follows: TGTGCCAGCACCCCTACCCCACAGGGAATCTACGAGCAGTACTTC.

V and J are TRBV5-1 and TRBJ1-2; D might be TRBD1 (5 bases). Trimming took 0 bases from V and 4 from J, leaving 13 bases between them. CDR3 length: 15 residues. Germline CDR1 SGHRS, CDR2 YFSETQ. The DNA for the CDR3 is TGCGCCAGCAGCTTGGTGGGGTCCGGGGGCTATGGCTACACCTTC. Protein: CASSLVGSGGYGYTF.

This chain links TRBV30 with TRBJ1-2, with D perhaps TRBD1 (6 bases). With 4 bases removed from V and 7 bases from J, the gap between germline ends came to 10 bases. Germline V gene data show CDR1 as GTSNPN and CDR2 as SVGIG (reference sequence). The CDR3 runs 11 residues. This chain's CDR3 is CAWISQGGYTF. The CDR3 DNA is TGTGCCTGGATTTCACAGGGTGGCTACACCTTC.

V usage is TRBV7-6 and J usage is TRBJ2-2, with 9 nucleotides matching TRBD2. This CDR3 is built from 17 residues. Trimming removed 1 base from V and 4 bases from J; junction bases left unmatched: 7. Germline CDR1 and CDR2: SGHVS and FNYEAQ. The CDR3 region is CASSLVGGRASTGELFF. The CDR3 DNA is TGTGCCAGCAGCTTAGTTGGCGGGAGGGCCAGCACCGGGGAGCTGTTTTTT.

V is TRBV5-1 and J is TRBJ1-1; no clear D. Trimming removed 7 bases from V and 7 bases from J, with 14 bases in between. The CDR3 extends over 12 amino acids. Germline V lookup: CDR1 SGHRS, CDR2 YFSETQ. CDR3 protein: CASGVPGNEAFF. The CDR3 nucleotides are TGCGCCAGCGGGGTCCCCGGCAATGAAGCTTTCTTT.